These T cell receptor beta chains were read from a single sample in a study of control samples from healthy donors and cancer patients. Produced via immunoSEQ multiplex PCR; TCRdb's table is partial and in-frame only. The profile shows more than 75,000 clones, 75% to 85% of them singletons. The sequenced sample consisted of blood. Receptors were obtained from a woman in her twenties or thirties in good health. Both conserved end residues are part of each CDR3. A D gene is named only where the DNA matches it firmly. Clone size is not always given. Where it is, it says once, few, many or a class for expanded clones.

>-|TRBV27|TRBJ2-2|-
TGTGCCAGCAGTTTAAGGGTTGACTTAGGAAGGACCGGGGAGCTGTTTTTT
CASSLRVDLGRTGELFF
>-|TRBV5-4|TRBJ2-5|TRBD1
TGTGCCAGCAGCTTGGTTTCGGGACAGGGGACCGAGACCCAGTACTTC
CASSLVSGQGTETQYF
>-|TRBV12-3/TRBV12-4|TRBJ1-2|-
TGTGCCAGCAGTTCTCTGGACCTGTATGGCTACACCTTC
CASSSLDLYGYTF
>-|TRBV5-6|TRBJ2-2|-
TGTGCCAGCAGCCCCGCAAGATCTTGGGCCGGGGAGCTGTTTTTT
CASSPARSWAGELFF
>few|TRBV11-2|TRBJ2-3|-
TGTGCCAGCAGCCCCCTAGTGGGCCGGGCAAGCACAGATACGCAGTATTTT
CASSPLVGRASTDTQYF
>-|TRBV6-6|TRBJ1-5|TRBD1
TGTGCCAGCAGTTACTCGGGGACAGACCAGCCCCAGCATTTT
CASSYSGTDQPQHF
>-|TRBV11-2|TRBJ2-7|TRBD1
TGTGCCAGCAGCAAACCGGGACAGGGGTCGTACGAGCAGTACTTC
CASSKPGQGSYEQYF
>once|TRBV2|TRBJ1-4|-
TGTGCCGGTTCGACACGGCCCATTGCAACTAATGAAAAACTGTTTTTT
CAGSTRPIATNEKLFF
>once|TRBV7-9|TRBJ1-2|TRBD1
TGTGCCAGCAGCCCGGACAGGGCTACCGGCTACACCTTC
CASSPDRATGYTF
>-|TRBV29-1|TRBJ2-5|-
TGCAGCGTGAACTTCATGGGGACCCAGTACTTC
CSVNFMGTQYF
>-|TRBV10-2|TRBJ2-1|-
TGCGCCAGCGGGGGCCCCCCGGCTGAGCAGTTCTTC
CASGGPPAEQFF
>-|TRBV23-1|TRBJ1-1|-
TGCGCCAGCAGTCACCTGATCGGACAGAACACTGAAGCTTTCTTT
CASSHLIGQNTEAFF
>-|TRBV25-1|TRBJ2-1|-
TGTGCCAGCAGTGAAGTGTATGAGCAGTTCTTC
CASSEVYEQFF
>-|TRBV5-4|TRBJ1-4|TRBD1
TGTGCCAGCAGCTTACAGGGGGAGGGTGAAAAACTGTTTTTT
CASSLQGEGEKLFF
>-|TRBV5-6|TRBJ1-6|TRBD1
TGTGCCAGCAGGAACCGGGACAGGGATAATTCACCCCTCCACTTT
CASRNRDRDNSPLHF
>-|TRBV12-3/TRBV12-4|TRBJ2-1|-
TGTGCCAGCGGTTTCGGGGACAATGAGCAGTTCTTC
CASGFGDNEQFF
>-|TRBV9|TRBJ2-5|-
TGTGCCAGCAGCCGCACGGTCTGGGAGACCCAGTACTTC
CASSRTVWETQYF
>-|TRBV30|TRBJ1-1|-
TGTGCCTGGACCCAACGACTGGGGGGCCGGGGCACTGAAGCTTTCTTT
CAWTQRLGGRGTEAFF
>-|TRBV2|TRBJ1-1|-
TGTGCCAGCAGAGCCACAGGGGAAGCTTTCTTT
CASRATGEAFF
>-|TRBV9|TRBJ1-1|-
TGTGCCAGCAGCGTAGGCAGGGTCACTGAAGCTTTCTTT
CASSVGRVTEAFF
>once|TRBV24-1|TRBJ2-2|-
TGTGCCACCAGTGATTACCCAAACACCGGGGAGCTGTTTTTT
CATSDYPNTGELFF